These 5 T cell receptor beta chains originate from one sample sequenced in a study of blood T cells in healthy people across ages. Sample-barcoded 5' priming and a J-beta primer mix drove a second PCR of about 7 to 12 cycles. From the 5' RACE reads, TCRdb called clonotypes with MiXCR, one entry per CDR3 protein. The table has 1 million or so distinct CDR3 sequences, under 45% seen once. The sample was blood. The source is a woman in her sixties in good health.

V gene TRBV28 combines with J gene TRBJ2-1; 10 nucleotides agree with TRBD2. Looked up from germline, CDR1 is MDHEN and CDR2 is SYDVKM. CDR3 size: 15 residues. The ends lost 3 bases at V and 7 bases at J; junction bases unmatched: 6. The CDR3 here is CASSLSLAGANEQFF. The CDR3 nucleotides are TGTGCCAGCAGTTTGTCGCTAGCGGGAGCTAATGAGCAGTTCTTC. The full variable domain, rest sourced from reference TRBV28 and TRBJ2-1, is DVKVTQSSRYLVKRTGEKVFLECVQDMDHENMFWYRQDPGLGLRLIYFSYDVKMKEKGDIPEGYSVSREKKERFSLILESASTNQTSMYLCASSLSLAGANEQFFGPGTRLTVL.

This CDR3 reads CSVEDSSSGRLYEQFF. As DNA, the CDR3 is TGCAGCGTTGAAGACTCGAGTAGCGGGAGGTTATATGAGCAGTTCTTC. V usage is TRBV29-1 and J usage is TRBJ2-1, with 10 nucleotides matching TRBD2. Per germline, CDR1 SQVTM and CDR2 ANQGSEA. The junction had 10 bases not matched to a gene; V was cut back by 0 bases and J by 8 bases. This CDR3 is built from 16 residues.

The chain couples TRBV6-1 to TRBJ2-5, with 11 bases that match TRBD1. The CDR3 runs to 15 residues. CDR1 and CDR2 from the germline V gene are MNHNS and SASEGT. J gave up 11 bases and V 9 bases, and 17 bases lay outside the gene matches. The chain's CDR3 is CASLSRGQGDGEQYF. CDR3 bases: TGTGCCAGTCTCTCGAGGGGACAGGGGGATGGGGAGCAGTACTTC.

This clonotype was detected a few times. J is TRBJ2-5 and V is TRBV9; 7 positions agree with TRBD2. Germline values: CDR1 SGDLS, CDR2 YYNGEE. The CDR3 length is 13 residues. The V and J ends lost 7 bases and 4 bases, in that order; junction bases with no gene match: 7. In DNA, the CDR3 is TGTGCCAGCGGAGAGCGGGAAACAGAGACCCAGTACTTC. Translating it yields CASGERETETQYF.

A few counts support this clonotype. The chain joins TRBV27 to TRBJ2-1, with D possibly being TRBD2 (5 bases). The CDR3 sequence is 14 residues long. Trimming pared 2 bases from V and 5 bases from J, leaving 10 bases between. Germline loops: CDR1 MNHEY, CDR2 SMNVEV (reference sequence). The CDR3 reads CASSLGGGNNEQFF. Written as DNA, the CDR3 is TGTGCCAGCAGTTTAGGAGGAGGTAACAATGAGCAGTTCTTC.